These 21 T cell receptor beta chains were all obtained from the same sample, sequenced in a study of blood T cells in healthy people across ages (dated by TCRdb to between 2014 and 2016). Library preparation used 5' RACE. The reads were generated on an Illumina HiSeq 2500. A second roughly 6 to 12 cycle PCR used a sample-barcoded 5' primer and a J-beta primer mix. Using fastp at Q25 and MiXCR, TCRdb reprocessed the public reads and kept productive beta chains. Records with the same CDR3 protein are collapsed into one entry carrying the most frequent genes and DNA. The sample data list under 1 million distinct CDR3 sequences, and about 42% of these were observed just once. Approximately 20% of the sample is taken by the ten largest. Source material: blood. Receptor source: a man in his fifties or sixties in good health.

The DNA for the CDR3 is TGTGCCAGCAATCGACAGAATAAAGAGACCCAGTACTTC. Translation: CASNRQNKETQYF. The gene calls are TRBV12-3 or TRBV12-4 and TRBJ2-5, with a tentative D call TRBD1 (5 bases). There are 13 residues in the CDR3. The V gene lost 7 bases and the J gene lost 3 bases, with 12 bases spanning the gap.

The rearrangement joins TRBV7-6 to TRBJ2-1; D is perhaps TRBD1 (5 bases). The CDR3 runs to 16 residues. Trimming removed 1 base from V and 4 bases from J, with 14 bases in between. Germline values: CDR1 SGHVS, CDR2 FNYEAQ. CDR3 sequence reads: CASSLENRLPYNEQFF. The CDR3 DNA follows: TGTGCCAGCAGCTTAGAGAACAGGTTGCCGTACAATGAGCAGTTCTTC.

The V call is TRBV5-1, the J call TRBJ2-6; 11 bases align to TRBD1. The CDR3 is made up of 16 amino acids. The germline V gene encodes CDR1 SGHRS and CDR2 YFSETQ. Losses at the gene ends were 4 bases for V and 2 bases for J; bases not matched to a gene: 2. CDR3 in amino acids: CASSTDRGPGANVLTF. The CDR3 DNA reads TGCGCCAGCAGCACGGACAGGGGGCCTGGGGCCAACGTCCTGACTTTC. Looking up the rest from reference TRBV5-1 and TRBJ2-6 gives the full variable domain: KAGVTQTPRYLIKTRGQQVTLSCSPISGHRSVSWYQQTPGQGLQFLFEYFSETQRNKGNFPGRFSGRQFSNSRSEMNVSTLELGDSALYLCASSTDRGPGANVLTFGAGSRLTVL.

This chain connects TRBV6-1 to TRBJ1-1, with D perhaps matching TRBD1 (6 bases). Germline loops: CDR1 MNHNS, CDR2 SASEGT. V shed 4 bases and J shed 4 bases, with 13 bases lying between them. CDR3 length: 14 amino acids. The CDR3 coding sequence is TGTGCCAGCAGTGCGAACAGGGCGGGCACTGAAGCTTTCTTT. This translates into CASSANRAGTEAFF.

V usage is TRBV12-3 or TRBV12-4 and J usage is TRBJ2-4; 7 nucleotides align to TRBD2. The J call could be wrong; TRBJ2-7 is a better fit for the DNA end. The CDR3 is 13 amino acids. CDR3 in DNA: TGTGCCAGCAGTACGGAGCGGGGCGACGAGCAGTACTTC. It translates to CASSTERGDEQYF.

The chain links TRBV27 to TRBJ1-5, with D possibly TRBD1 on 6 matching bases. The CDR3 contains 15 residues. Germline lookup yields CDR1 MNHEY and CDR2 SMNVEV (reference sequence). The germline V and J ends were trimmed by 6 bases and 6 bases, with 18 bases remaining between them. CDR3 DNA: TGTGCCAGCAGACAGGGCACCGCTGCGGGTCAGCCCCAGCATTTT. This translates into CASRQGTAAGQPQHF.

This clonotype was observed many times. For the CDR3, the DNA is TGCAGCTTGTCAGGGGGTAAGAGGGATACGCAGTATTTT. It specifies CSLSGGKRDTQYF. This sequence joins TRBV29-1 and TRBJ2-3; 7 bases line up with TRBD1. The CDR3 is made up of 13 amino acids. In germline, CDR1 is SQVTM, CDR2 ANQGSEA. The V and J ends lost 8 bases and 6 bases, in that order; junction bases with no gene match: 11.

The rearrangement uses TRBV7-8 and TRBJ1-5; D possibly corresponds to TRBD1 (6 bases). The CDR3 covers 16 residues. Germline values: CDR1 SGHVS, CDR2 FQNEAQ. With 4 bases removed from V and 5 bases from J, the gap between germline ends came to 18 bases. The CDR3 loop reads CASSSTLRQAHQPQHF. The DNA for the CDR3 is TGTGCCAGCAGCTCTACCCTACGACAGGCACATCAGCCCCAGCATTTT.

The chain employs TRBV4-2 and TRBJ1-2; no definite D call. The germline V gene encodes CDR1 LGHNA and CDR2 YNFKEQ. CDR3 length: 16 amino acids. V dropped 2 bases and J dropped 3 bases, with 16 bases sitting between them. CDR3 bases: TGTGCCAGCAGCCAACAACCCGTTGGCACATACTATGGCTACACCTTC. Translated: CASSQQPVGTYYGYTF.

This rearrangement joins TRBV11-3 to TRBJ2-7; D not certain. CDR1 and CDR2 from the germline V gene are SGHNT and YENEEA. The ends were cut back, 6 bases at V and 1 base at J, with 13 bases in the middle. This CDR3 comprises 14 residues. CDR3 coding DNA: TGTGCCAGCAGACCTATGACACCTTCCTACGAGCAGTACTTC. This gives the protein CASRPMTPSYEQYF. Filled out from reference TRBV11-3 and TRBJ2-7, the complete variable domain reads EAGVVQSPRYKIIEKKQPVAFWCNPISGHNTLYWYLQNLGQGPELLIRYENEEAVDDSQLPKDRFSAERLKGVDSTLKIQPAELGDSAVYLCASRPMTPSYEQYFGPGTRLTVT.

This chain uses TRBV10-2 with TRBJ2-1; no clear D. V lost 0 bases to trimming and J lost 0 bases, with 9 bases between them. CDR1 and CDR2 (germline): WSHSY, SAAADI. The CDR3 runs to 16 residues. The CDR3 bases are TGCGCCAGCAGTGAGTCGCCGAGGAGCTCCTACAATGAGCAGTTCTTC. As protein: CASSESPRSSYNEQFF.

Comment on this clonotype: Compared with germline, one end of the junction differs, possibly owing to a read error. The chain has TRBV2 and TRBJ2-6; D may correspond to TRBD1 or TRBD2 (5 bases each). This CDR3 contains 15 residues. Germline V lookup: CDR1 SNHLY, CDR2 FYNNEI. CDR3 DNA: TGTGCCAGCAGCGGGGCCTTCTCTGGGACCAACGTCCTGACTTTC. Its protein product is CASSGAFSGTNVLTF.

This chain links TRBV7-2 with TRBJ2-5; D is perhaps TRBD1 or TRBD2 (6 bases each). CDR1 and CDR2 from the germline V gene are SGHTA and FQGNSA. The CDR3 extends over 17 amino acids. V was trimmed by 1 base and J by 0 bases, leaving 15 bases between them. DNA for the CDR3: TGTGCCAGCAGCTTAGGGGCTACGGGGGCGTACCAAGAGACCCAGTACTTC. Translating it yields CASSLGATGAYQETQYF. The complete variable domain, with remaining parts taken from reference TRBV7-2 and TRBJ2-5, reads GAGVSQSPSNKVTEKGKDVELRCDPISGHTALYWYRQSLGQGLEFLIYFQGNSAPDKSGLPSDRFSAERTGGSVSTLTIQRTQQEDSAVYLCASSLGATGAYQETQYFGPGTRLLVL.

V gene TRBV7-9 combines with J gene TRBJ2-5, with unresolved D. Germline assignment: CDR1 SEHNR and CDR2 FQNEAQ (reference sequence). The CDR3 length is 16 residues. V gave up 1 base and J gave up 5 bases, with 17 bases separating them. CDR3: CASSLEGRSLGETQYF. The CDR3 DNA reads as TGTGCCAGCAGCTTAGAAGGGCGGAGCCTAGGGGAGACCCAGTACTTC.

This clonotype was observed a few times. The gene calls are TRBV7-9 and TRBJ1-4; 11 bases line up with TRBD1. V lost 4 bases, J lost 2 bases, and 0 bases stayed unmatched. The CDR3 has 15 amino acids. Germline assignment: CDR1 SEHNR and CDR2 FQNEAQ (reference sequence). The CDR3 DNA follows: TGTGCCAGCAGCTGGACAGGGGGCACTAATGAAAAACTGTTTTTT. Its translation: CASSWTGGTNEKLFF.

The J gene is TRBJ2-5, the V gene TRBV28, with unresolved D. Trimming cost V 7 bases and J 0 bases, with 6 bases left between them. The CDR3 covers 12 residues. The germline CDR1 and CDR2 sequences are MDHEN and SYDVKM. The CDR3 here is CASNENQETQYF. As DNA, the CDR3 is TGTGCCAGCAACGAGAACCAAGAGACCCAGTACTTC.

This chain joins TRBV5-1 and TRBJ2-3, with 7 nucleotides matching TRBD2. Trimming took 4 bases from V and 0 from J; bases not matched to a gene: 8. The CDR3 covers 16 residues. Germline loops: CDR1 SGHRS, CDR2 YFSETQ. The CDR3 sequence: CASSPSASGSTDTQYF. CDR3 bases: TGCGCCAGCAGCCCCTCTGCTAGCGGTAGCACAGATACGCAGTATTTT.

This clonotype appeared a few times. The rearrangement uses TRBV24-1 and TRBJ2-5, with 11 bases fitting TRBD2. Germline trimming cut 3 bases from V and 11 bases from J; bases unmatched to any gene: 13. In germline, CDR1 is KGHDR, CDR2 SFDVKD. The CDR3 is 16 amino acids. The CDR3 loop is CATSDGSGGAVNEQYF. The CDR3 nucleotides are TGTGCCACCAGTGATGGTAGCGGGGGGGCGGTGAATGAGCAGTACTTC.

The chain recombines TRBV4-3 with TRBJ2-3; D is possibly TRBD2 (7 bases). The CDR3 contains 15 residues. V lost 6 bases and J 4 bases, leaving 17 bases between the germline ends. Germline values: CDR1 LGHNA, CDR2 YSLEER. The CDR3 DNA reads as TGCGCCAGCAGACCCTCGGGGGGCCGAGCAGATACGCAGTATTTT. Protein product: CASRPSGGRADTQYF.

This sequence joins TRBV30 and TRBJ2-7, with a tentative D call TRBD1 (6 bases). The last part of the DNA fits TRBJ2-5 better; the J call may be wrong. The germline gives CDR1 GTSNPN, CDR2 SVGIG (reference sequence). The CDR3 has 14 amino acids. The CDR3 loop reads CAWSATGVGETQYF. Here the CDR3 DNA reads TGTGCCTGGAGTGCGACAGGCGTAGGGGAGACCCAGTACTTC.

This clonotype was seen only a few times. J is TRBJ2-5 and V is TRBV6-6; D call uncertain. The CDR3 runs 14 residues. V dropped 6 bases and J dropped 1 base, with 12 bases sitting between them. Germline V gene lookup returns CDR1 MNHNY and CDR2 SVGAGI (reference sequence). CDR3 residues: CASRSTESQETQYF. DNA for the CDR3: TGTGCCAGCAGATCTACTGAATCCCAAGAGACCCAGTACTTC.